This TCR beta chain was captured in a study of blood T cell repertoires in COVID-19. Clones were read by immunoSEQ multiplex PCR, and TCRdb kept only the in-frame ones, dropping some. The sample contains roughly 87,000 clones, approximately 85% of which appear only once. The receptor was isolated from a human donor in a cohort sampled during active COVID-19. Sequencing was done on a sample of peripheral blood.

Written as DNA, the CDR3 is TGTGCCACCAGCAGAGCAGGACAATCGGGTCAGCCCCAGCATTTT. It codes for CATSRAGQSGQPQHF. V gene TRBV15 combines with J gene TRBJ1-5; D perhaps matches TRBD1 (5 bases). The CDR3 consists of 15 residues. The V end was cut by 1 base, the J end by 6 bases, with 13 bases between. Looked up from germline, CDR1 is LNHNV and CDR2 is YYDKDF (reference sequence).